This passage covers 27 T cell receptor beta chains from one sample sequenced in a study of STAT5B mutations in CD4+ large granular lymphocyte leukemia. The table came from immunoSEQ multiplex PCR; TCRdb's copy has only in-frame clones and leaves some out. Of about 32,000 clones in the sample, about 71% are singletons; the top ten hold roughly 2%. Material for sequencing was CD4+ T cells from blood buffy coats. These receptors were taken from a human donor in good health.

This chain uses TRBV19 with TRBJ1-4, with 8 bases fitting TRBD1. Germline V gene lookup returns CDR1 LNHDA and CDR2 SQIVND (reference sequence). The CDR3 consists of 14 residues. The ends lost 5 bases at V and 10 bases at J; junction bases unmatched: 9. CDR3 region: CASSPQRTGTKLFF. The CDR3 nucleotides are TGTGCCAGTAGTCCTCAAAGGACAGGGACAAAACTGTTTTTT.

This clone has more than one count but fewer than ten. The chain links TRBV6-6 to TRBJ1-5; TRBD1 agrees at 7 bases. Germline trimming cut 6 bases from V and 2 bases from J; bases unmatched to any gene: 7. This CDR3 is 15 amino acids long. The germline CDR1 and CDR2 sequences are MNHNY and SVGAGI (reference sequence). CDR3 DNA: TGTGCCAGCAGCCCCCTCCAGGGGGGCAATCAGCCCCAGCATTTT. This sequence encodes CASSPLQGGNQPQHF.

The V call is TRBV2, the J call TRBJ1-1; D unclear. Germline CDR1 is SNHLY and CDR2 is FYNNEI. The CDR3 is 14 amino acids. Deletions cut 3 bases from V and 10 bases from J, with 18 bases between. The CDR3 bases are TGTGCCAGCAGTGAGCTCAGGAGCGGTCTCGTAGCTTTCTTT. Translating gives CASSELRSGLVAFF.

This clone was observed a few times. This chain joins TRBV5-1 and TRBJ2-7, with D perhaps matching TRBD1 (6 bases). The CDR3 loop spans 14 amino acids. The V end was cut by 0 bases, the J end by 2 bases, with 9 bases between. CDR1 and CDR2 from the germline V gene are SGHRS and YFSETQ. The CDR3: CASSLGQAAYEQYF. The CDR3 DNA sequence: TGCGCCAGCAGCTTGGGACAGGCTGCCTACGAGCAGTACTTC.

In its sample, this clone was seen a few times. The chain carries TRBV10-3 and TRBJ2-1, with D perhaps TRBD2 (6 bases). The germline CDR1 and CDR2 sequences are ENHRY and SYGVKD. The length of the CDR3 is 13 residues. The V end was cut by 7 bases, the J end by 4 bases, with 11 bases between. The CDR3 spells CAIKVGGYNEQFF. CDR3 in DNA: TGTGCCATCAAAGTAGGAGGGTACAATGAGCAGTTCTTC.

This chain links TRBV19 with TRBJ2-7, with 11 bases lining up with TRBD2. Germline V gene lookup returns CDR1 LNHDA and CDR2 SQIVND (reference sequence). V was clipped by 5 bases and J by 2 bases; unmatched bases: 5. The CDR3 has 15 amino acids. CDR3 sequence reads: CASSLAGGKTYEQYF. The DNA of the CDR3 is TGTGCCAGTAGTTTAGCGGGGGGGAAAACCTACGAGCAGTACTTC.

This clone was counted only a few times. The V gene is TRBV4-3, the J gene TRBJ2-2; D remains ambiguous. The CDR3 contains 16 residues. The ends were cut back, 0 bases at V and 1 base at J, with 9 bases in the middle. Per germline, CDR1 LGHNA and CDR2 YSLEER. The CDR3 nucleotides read TGCGCCAGCAGCCAAGATAACAGTTTGAACACCGGGGAGCTGTTTTTT. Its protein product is CASSQDNSLNTGELFF.

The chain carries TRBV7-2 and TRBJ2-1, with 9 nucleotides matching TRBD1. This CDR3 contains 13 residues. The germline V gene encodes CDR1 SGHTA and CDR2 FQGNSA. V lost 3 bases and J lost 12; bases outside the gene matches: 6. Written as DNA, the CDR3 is TGTGCCAGCAGCTTTCAAAGGGACAGGGCGCAGTTCTTC. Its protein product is CASSFQRDRAQFF.

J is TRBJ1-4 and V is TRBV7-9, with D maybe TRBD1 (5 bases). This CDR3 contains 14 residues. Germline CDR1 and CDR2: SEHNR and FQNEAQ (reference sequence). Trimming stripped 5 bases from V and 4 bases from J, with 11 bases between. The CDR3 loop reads CASSLGQGNEKLFF. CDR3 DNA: TGTGCCAGCAGCCTCGGTCAGGGTAATGAAAAACTGTTTTTT. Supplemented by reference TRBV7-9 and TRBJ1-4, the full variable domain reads DTGVSQNPRHKITKRGQNVTFRCDPISEHNRLYWYRQTLGQGPEFLTYFQNEAQLEKSRLLSDRFSAERPKGSFSTLEIQRTEQGDSAMYLCASSLGQGNEKLFFGSGTQLSVL.

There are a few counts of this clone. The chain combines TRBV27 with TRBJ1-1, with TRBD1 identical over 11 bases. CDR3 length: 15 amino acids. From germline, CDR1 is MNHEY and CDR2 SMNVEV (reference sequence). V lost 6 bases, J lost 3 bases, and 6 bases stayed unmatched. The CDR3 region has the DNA TGTGCCAGCAGGGGACAGGGGGGATTGTACACTGAAGCTTTCTTT. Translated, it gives CASRGQGGLYTEAFF.

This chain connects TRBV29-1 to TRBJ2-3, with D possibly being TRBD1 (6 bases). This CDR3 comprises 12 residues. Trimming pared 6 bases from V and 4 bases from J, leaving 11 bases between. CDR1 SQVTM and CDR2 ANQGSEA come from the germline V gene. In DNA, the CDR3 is TGCAGCGTCCTGGGGGCCGCAGATACGCAGTATTTT. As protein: CSVLGAADTQYF.

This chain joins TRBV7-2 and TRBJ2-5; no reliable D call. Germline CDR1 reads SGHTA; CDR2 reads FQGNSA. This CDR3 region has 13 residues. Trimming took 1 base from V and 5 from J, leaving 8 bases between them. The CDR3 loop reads CASSLDPFETQYF. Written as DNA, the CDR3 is TGTGCCAGCAGCTTAGATCCCTTCGAGACCCAGTACTTC.

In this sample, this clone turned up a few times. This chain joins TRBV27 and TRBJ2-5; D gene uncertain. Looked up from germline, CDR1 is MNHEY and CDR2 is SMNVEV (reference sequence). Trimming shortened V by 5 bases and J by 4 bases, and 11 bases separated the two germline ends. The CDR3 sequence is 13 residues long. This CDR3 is CASSPRIGETQYF. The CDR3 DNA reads TGTGCCAGCAGTCCCCGGATCGGAGAGACCCAGTACTTC.

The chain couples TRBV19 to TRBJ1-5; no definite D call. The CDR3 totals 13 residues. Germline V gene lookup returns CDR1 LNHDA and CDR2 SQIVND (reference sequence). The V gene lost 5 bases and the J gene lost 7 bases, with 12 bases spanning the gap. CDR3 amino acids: CASSEVSLQPQHF. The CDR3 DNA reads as TGTGCCAGTAGTGAGGTGTCTCTACAGCCCCAGCATTTT. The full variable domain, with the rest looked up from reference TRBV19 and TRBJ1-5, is DGGITQSPKYLFRKEGQNVTLSCEQNLNHDAMYWYRQDPGQGLRLIYYSQIVNDFQKGDIAEGYSVSREKKESFPLTVTSAQKNPTAFYLCASSEVSLQPQHFGDGTRLSIL.

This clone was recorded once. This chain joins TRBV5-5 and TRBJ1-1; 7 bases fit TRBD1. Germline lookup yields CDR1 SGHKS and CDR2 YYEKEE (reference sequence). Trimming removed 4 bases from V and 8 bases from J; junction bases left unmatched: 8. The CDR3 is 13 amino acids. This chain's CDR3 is CASSNAGGLEAFF. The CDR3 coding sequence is TGTGCCAGCAGCAATGCAGGGGGGTTGGAAGCTTTCTTT.

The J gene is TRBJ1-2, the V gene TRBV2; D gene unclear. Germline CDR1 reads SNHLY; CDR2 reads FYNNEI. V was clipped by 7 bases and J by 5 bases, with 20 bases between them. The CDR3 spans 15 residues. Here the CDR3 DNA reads TGTGCCAGCAACGGAGAGACACCTCCGAGGTATGGCTACACCTTC. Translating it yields CASNGETPPRYGYTF. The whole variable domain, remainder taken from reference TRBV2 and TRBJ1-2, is EPEVTQTPSHQVTQMGQEVILRCVPISNHLYFYWYRQILGQKVEFLVSFYNNEISEKSEIFDDQFSVERPDGSNFTLKIRSTKLEDSAMYFCASNGETPPRYGYTFGSGTRLTVV.

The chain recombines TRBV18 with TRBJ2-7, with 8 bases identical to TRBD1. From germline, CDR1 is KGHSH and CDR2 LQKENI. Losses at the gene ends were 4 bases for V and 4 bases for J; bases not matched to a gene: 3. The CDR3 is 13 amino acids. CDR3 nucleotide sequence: TGTGCCAGCTCACTTGGACAGGGATACGAGCAGTACTTC. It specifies CASSLGQGYEQYF.

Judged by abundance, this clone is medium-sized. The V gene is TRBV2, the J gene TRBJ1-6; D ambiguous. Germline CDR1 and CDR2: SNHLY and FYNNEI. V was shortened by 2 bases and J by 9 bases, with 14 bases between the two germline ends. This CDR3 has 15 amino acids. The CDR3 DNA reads TGTGCCAGCAGTGAATCTACAAACCTAGGTTCACCCCTCCACTTT. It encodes CASSESTNLGSPLHF.

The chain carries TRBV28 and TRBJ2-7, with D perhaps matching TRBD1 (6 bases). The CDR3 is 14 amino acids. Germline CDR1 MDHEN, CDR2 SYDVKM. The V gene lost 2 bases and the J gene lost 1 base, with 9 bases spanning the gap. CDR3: CASSLQGFSYEQYF. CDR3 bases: TGTGCCAGCAGTTTACAGGGGTTTTCCTACGAGCAGTACTTC.

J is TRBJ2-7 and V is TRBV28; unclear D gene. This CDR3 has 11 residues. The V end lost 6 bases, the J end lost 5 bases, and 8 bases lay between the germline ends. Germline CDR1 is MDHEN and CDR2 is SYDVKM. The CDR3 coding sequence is TGTGCCAGCAGGTATTTCCACGAGCAGTACTTC. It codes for CASRYFHEQYF.

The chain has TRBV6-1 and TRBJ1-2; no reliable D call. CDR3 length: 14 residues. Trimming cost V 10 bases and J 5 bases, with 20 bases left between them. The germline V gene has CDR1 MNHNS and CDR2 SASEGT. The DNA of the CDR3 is TGTGCCACCAAGAGTAGGATTTCATCTTATGGCTACACCTTC. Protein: CATKSRISSYGYTF.

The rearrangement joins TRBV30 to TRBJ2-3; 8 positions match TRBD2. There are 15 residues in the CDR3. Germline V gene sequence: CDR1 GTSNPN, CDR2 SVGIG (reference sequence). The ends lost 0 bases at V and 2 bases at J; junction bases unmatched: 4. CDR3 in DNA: TGTGCCTGGAGTGTTGGAGCGGGGGTCACAGATACGCAGTATTTT. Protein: CAWSVGAGVTDTQYF.

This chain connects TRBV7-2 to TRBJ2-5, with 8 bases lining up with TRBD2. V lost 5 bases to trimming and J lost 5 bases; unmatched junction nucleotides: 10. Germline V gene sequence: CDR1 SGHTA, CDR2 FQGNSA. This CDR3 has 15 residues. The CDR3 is CASSPRGSGVETQYF. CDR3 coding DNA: TGTGCCAGCAGCCCTAGGGGTAGCGGGGTGGAGACCCAGTACTTC. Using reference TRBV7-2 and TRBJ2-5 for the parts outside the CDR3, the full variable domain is GAGVSQSPSNKVTEKGKDVELRCDPISGHTALYWYRQSLGQGLEFLIYFQGNSAPDKSGLPSDRFSAERTGGSVSTLTIQRTQQEDSAVYLCASSPRGSGVETQYFGPGTRLLVL.

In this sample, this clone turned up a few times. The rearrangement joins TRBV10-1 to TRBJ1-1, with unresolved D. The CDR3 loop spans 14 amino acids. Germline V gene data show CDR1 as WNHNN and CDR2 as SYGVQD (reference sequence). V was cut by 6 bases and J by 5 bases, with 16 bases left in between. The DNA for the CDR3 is TGCGCCAGCAGCCCCACAAGGCGAGAAACTGAAGCTTTCTTT. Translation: CASSPTRRETEAFF.

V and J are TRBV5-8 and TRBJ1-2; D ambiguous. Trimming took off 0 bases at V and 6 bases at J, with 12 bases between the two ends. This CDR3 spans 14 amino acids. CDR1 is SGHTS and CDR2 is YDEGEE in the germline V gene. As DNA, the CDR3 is TGTGCCAGCAGCTTGGAGGGCAGGACCCATGGCTACACCTTC. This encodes CASSLEGRTHGYTF.

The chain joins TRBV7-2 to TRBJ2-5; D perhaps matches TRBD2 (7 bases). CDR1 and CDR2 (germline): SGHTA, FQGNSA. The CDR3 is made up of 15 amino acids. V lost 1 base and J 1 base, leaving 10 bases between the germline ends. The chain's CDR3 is CASSLGRGLQETQYF. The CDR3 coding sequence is TGTGCCAGCAGCTTAGGGCGGGGGCTCCAAGAGACCCAGTACTTC.

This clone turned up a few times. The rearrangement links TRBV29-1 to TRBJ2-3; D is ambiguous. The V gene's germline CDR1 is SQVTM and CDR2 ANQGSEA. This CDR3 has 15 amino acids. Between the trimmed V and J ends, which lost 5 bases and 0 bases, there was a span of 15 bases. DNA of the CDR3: TGCAGCGTTACCCGGACCGACCTTAGCACAGATACGCAGTATTTT. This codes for CSVTRTDLSTDTQYF.